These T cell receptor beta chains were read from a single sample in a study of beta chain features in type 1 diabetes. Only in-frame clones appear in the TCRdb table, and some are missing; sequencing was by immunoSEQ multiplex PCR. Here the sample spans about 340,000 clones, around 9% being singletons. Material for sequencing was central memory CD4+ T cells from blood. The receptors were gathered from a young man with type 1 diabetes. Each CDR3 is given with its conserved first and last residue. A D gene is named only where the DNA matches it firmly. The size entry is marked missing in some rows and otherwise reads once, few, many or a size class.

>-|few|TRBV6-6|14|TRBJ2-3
TGTGCCAGCAGTAACAGTGACACCACAGATACGCAGTATTTT
CASSNSDTTDTQYF
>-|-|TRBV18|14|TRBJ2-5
TGTGCCAGCTCACCCGTGGGGTTCCGAGAGACCCAGTACTTC
CASSPVGFRETQYF
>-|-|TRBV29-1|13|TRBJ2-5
TGCAGCGCGCGGGGCGGGGCTAAACAGACCCAGTACTTC
CSARGGAKQTQYF
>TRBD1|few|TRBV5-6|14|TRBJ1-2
TGTGCCAGCAGCTTAGAGACAGGGGTCTATGGCTACACCTTC
CASSLETGVYGYTF
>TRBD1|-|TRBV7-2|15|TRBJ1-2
TGTGCCAGCAGCCGGACAGGAGGATCTAACTATGGCTACACCTTC
CASSRTGGSNYGYTF
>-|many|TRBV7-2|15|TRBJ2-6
TGTGCCAGCAGCTTACGAAGCTCTGGGGCCAACGTCCTGACTTTC
CASSLRSSGANVLTF
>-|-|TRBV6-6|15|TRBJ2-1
TGTGCCAGACTTGAAGCGACCCGCTCCTACAATGAGCAGTTCTTC
CARLEATRSYNEQFF
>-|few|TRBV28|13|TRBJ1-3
TGTGCCAGCAGTTCCCCGAATGGAAACACCATATATTTT
CASSSPNGNTIYF
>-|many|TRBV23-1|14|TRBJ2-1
TGCGCCAGCAGGATTCGACAGGCTGACAATGAGCAGTTCTTC
CASRIRQADNEQFF
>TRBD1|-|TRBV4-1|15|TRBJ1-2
TGCGCCAGCAGCCAAGCGGACAGGGCGGATAAGGGCTACACCTTC
CASSQADRADKGYTF
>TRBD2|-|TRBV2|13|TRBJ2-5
TGTGCCAGCAGCAGGACTAGCCAAGAGACCCAGTACTTC
CASSRTSQETQYF
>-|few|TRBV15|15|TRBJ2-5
TGTGCCACCAGCGGCTGGGACTCTACCCAAGAGACCCAGTACTTC
CATSGWDSTQETQYF
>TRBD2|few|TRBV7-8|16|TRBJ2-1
TGTGCCAGCAGCTTCTATAGCGGGGTTATCTACAATGAGCAGTTCTTC
CASSFYSGVIYNEQFF
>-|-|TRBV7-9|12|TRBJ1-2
TGTGCCAGCAGCGTAACAGGGAACGGCTACACCTTC
CASSVTGNGYTF
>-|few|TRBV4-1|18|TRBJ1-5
TGCGCCAGCAGCCAAGATGCTACTATAGGGGGGAGCAATCAGCCCCAGCATTTT
CASSQDATIGGSNQPQHF
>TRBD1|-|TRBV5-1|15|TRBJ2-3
TGCGCCAGCAGAGTGACAGGGGGCGAAACAGATACGCAGTATTTT
CASRVTGGETDTQYF
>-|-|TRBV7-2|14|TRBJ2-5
TGTGCCAGCAGCTTTACGGGGTTCGAAGAGACCCAGTACTTC
CASSFTGFEETQYF
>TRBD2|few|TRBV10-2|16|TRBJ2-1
TGCGCCAGCAGTGAACGGACTAGCGGGCGATACAATGAGCAGTTCTTC
CASSERTSGRYNEQFF
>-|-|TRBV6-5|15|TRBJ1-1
TGTGCCAGCAGTTACTCCCGGACAGTGAACACTGAAGCTTTCTTT
CASSYSRTVNTEAFF
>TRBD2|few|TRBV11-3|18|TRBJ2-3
TGTGCCAGCAGCCGGACCATCGGGACTAGCGGGGGGGTGGATACGCAGTATTTT
CASSRTIGTSGGVDTQYF
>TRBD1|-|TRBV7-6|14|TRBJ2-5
TGTGCCAGCAGCCTAGACAGGGGGCAGGGGACCCAGTACTTC
CASSLDRGQGTQYF
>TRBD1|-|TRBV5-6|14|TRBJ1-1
TGTGCCAGCAGCTTCGACAGGGCGAACACTGAAGCTTTCTTT
CASSFDRANTEAFF
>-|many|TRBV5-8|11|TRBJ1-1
TGTGCCAGCAGCTTGGTGTCGGCCGCTTTCTTT
CASSLVSAAFF
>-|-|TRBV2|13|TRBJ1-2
TGTGCCAGCAGTGAAACCGGGAACTATGGCTACACCTTC
CASSETGNYGYTF
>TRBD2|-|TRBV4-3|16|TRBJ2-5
TGCGCCAGCAGCCAAGTATTCAGTCTGGGGGGGGAGACCCAGTACTTC
CASSQVFSLGGETQYF
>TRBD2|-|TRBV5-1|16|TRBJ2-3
TGCGCCAGCAGCGGACTAGCGGGGGACCCCACAGATACGCAGTATTTT
CASSGLAGDPTDTQYF
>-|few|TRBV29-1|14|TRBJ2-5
TGCAGCGTTATAAGGCCTGGTACACAAGAGACCCAGTACTTC
CSVIRPGTQETQYF
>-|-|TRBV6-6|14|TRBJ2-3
TGTGCCAGCAGTTTACAGGGTATGAAAGATACGCAGTATTTT
CASSLQGMKDTQYF
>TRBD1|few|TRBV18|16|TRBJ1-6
TGTGCCAGCTCACAGGGATCAGACAGGGGTGGATCACCCCTCCACTTT
CASSQGSDRGGSPLHF
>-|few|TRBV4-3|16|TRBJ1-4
TGCGCCAGCAGCCAAGAAATTCAGGCAACTAATGAAAAACTGTTTTTT
CASSQEIQATNEKLFF
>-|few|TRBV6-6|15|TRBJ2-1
TGTGCCAGCAGTTACTCGGTAGGGGCCTACAATGAGCAGTTCTTC
CASSYSVGAYNEQFF
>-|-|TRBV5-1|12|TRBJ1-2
TGCGCCAGCAGCCCGCTGGGATATGGCTACACCTTC
CASSPLGYGYTF
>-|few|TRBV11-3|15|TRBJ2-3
TGTGCCAGCAGCCCGGGACCTGGGGCCACAGATACGCAGTATTTT
CASSPGPGATDTQYF
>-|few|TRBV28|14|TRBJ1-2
TGTGCCAGCAGTTTATCCGGACAGCCGAGCGGCTACACCTTC
CASSLSGQPSGYTF
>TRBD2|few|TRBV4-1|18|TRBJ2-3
TGCGCCAGCAGCCAAGATCCCCTTACGGGGGGGCGGGGAGATACGCAGTATTTT
CASSQDPLTGGRGDTQYF
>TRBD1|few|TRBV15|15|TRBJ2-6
TGTGCCACCAGCAGAGATCGTAACAGGGGGCGCGTCCTGACTTTC
CATSRDRNRGRVLTF
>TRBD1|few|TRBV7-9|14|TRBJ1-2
TGTGCCAGCAGCTTAGCAGACAGGGACCATGGCTACACCTTC
CASSLADRDHGYTF
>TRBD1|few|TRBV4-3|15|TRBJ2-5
TGCGCCAGCAGCCAAGGGCAGGGGGAAGGGGAGACCCAGTACTTC
CASSQGQGEGETQYF